This T cell receptor beta chain was identified in a study of control samples from healthy donors and cancer patients. Libraries were prepared by immunoSEQ multiplex PCR; TCRdb keeps only in-frame clonotypes and omits some of them. This sample has about 120,000 clones, with about 87% found just once. The germline V gene encodes CDR1 SGHRS and CDR2 YFSETQ. The CDR3 has 15 amino acids. V was clipped by 3 bases and J by 2 bases; unmatched bases: 7. This clonotype was sampled from a man between 35 and 55 years old in good health. The sample was blood. V is TRBV5-1 and J is TRBJ2-5; 7 nucleotides agree with TRBD1. The CDR3 DNA reads TGCGCCAGCAGCTACGGACAGGCCCCACAAGAGACCCAGTACTTC. Protein sequence: CASSYGQAPQETQYF.